This TCR beta chain stems from a study of shared clonotypes between healthy human individuals. Whole-study context: Each donor's CD4 naive and CD4 memory cells filled three plates apiece, CD8 naive two, and CD8 memory one. General study findings and limits: Sharing of clonotypes among donors was expected to vary with sequencing depth. Blood was the only sampled material, and tissue repertoires likely differ.

For this clone: What it recognizes is unknown.

Profiled with immunoSEQ multiplex PCR; TCRdb holds only in-frame clones, not every one. The sample carries more than 2 million clones, 95% recorded once. Germline V lookup: CDR1 LNHNV, CDR2 YYDKDF (reference sequence). CDR3 length equals 15 residues. With 0 bases clipped from V and 8 bases from J, the junction kept 4 bases outside the gene matches. The material sequenced was naive CD4+ T cells sorted from blood. Specified subset: CD45RA+ positively selected. This chain joins TRBV15 and TRBJ1-4, with 9 nucleotides matching TRBD1. The source is a man aged 18 to 35 in good health. The chain's CDR3 is CATSRDGQGWEKLFF. CDR3 bases: TGTGCCACCAGCAGAGACGGACAGGGGTGGGAAAAACTGTTTTTT.